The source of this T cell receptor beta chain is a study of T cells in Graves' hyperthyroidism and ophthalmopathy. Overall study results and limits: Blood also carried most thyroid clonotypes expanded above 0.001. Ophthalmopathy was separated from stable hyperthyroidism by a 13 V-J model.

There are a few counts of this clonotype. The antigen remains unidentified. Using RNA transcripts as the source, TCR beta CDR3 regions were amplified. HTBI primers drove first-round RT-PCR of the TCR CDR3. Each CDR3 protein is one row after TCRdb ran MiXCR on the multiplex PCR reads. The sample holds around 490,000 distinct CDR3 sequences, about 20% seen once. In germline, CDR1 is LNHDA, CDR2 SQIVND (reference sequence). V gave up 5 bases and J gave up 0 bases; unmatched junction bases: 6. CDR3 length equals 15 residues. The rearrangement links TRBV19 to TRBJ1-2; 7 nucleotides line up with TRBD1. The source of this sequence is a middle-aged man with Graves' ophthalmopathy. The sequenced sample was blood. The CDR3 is CASSLQGRTNYGYTF. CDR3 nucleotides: TGTGCCAGTAGTCTACAGGGGAGGACTAACTATGGCTACACCTTC.